The 20 T cell receptor beta chains below come from one sample, sequenced in a study of blood T cell repertoires in COVID-19. Using immunoSEQ multiplex PCR, the repertoire was profiled, and TCRdb retains in-frame clones only, with some absent. Of 75,000 to 95,000 clones in the sample, about 79% were seen once. The sample was peripheral blood. All receptors derive from a man aged 55 to 70 with acute or convalescent COVID-19.

The V gene is TRBV2, the J gene TRBJ2-5; no reliable D call. The length of the CDR3 is 13 residues. Germline-derived CDR1 and CDR2 are SNHLY and FYNNEI. V was trimmed by 7 bases and J by 3 bases, leaving 12 bases between them. The CDR3 nucleotides are TGTGCCAGCAAACAGTTTGCAAAAGAGACCCAGTACTTC. Protein: CASKQFAKETQYF.

This chain connects TRBV6-8 to TRBJ2-3, with TRBD2 as a possible D gene (5 bases). The CDR3 runs to 13 residues. Between the trimmed V and J ends, which lost 4 bases and 5 bases, there was a span of 10 bases. The germline gives CDR1 MNHGY, CDR2 SAAAGT. In nucleotides, the CDR3 is TGTGCCAGCAGTTCACCTCGGGGAGATACGCAGTATTTT. Its protein is CASSSPRGDTQYF.

A remark on this clone: The sample has other DNA sequences that encode this CDR3 too. The chain combines TRBV7-2 with TRBJ1-6; 11 positions agree with TRBD1. This CDR3 comprises 15 residues. The germline V gene encodes CDR1 SGHTA and CDR2 FQGNSA. Trimming took 5 bases from V and 7 from J; bases not matched to a gene: 4. CDR3 DNA sequence: TGTGCCAGCAGCCCACGGACAGGGGGCAATTCACCCCTCCACTTT. The encoded protein is CASSPRTGGNSPLHF.

The chain uses TRBV2 and TRBJ1-2; maybe TRBD1 (6 bases). V shed 9 bases and J shed 0 bases, with 17 bases lying between them. Germline V gene sequence: CDR1 SNHLY, CDR2 FYNNEI. The CDR3 sequence is 15 residues long. The CDR3 reads CARGLGTRANYGYTF. CDR3 in DNA: TGTGCCAGAGGGTTGGGGACAAGAGCTAACTATGGCTACACCTTC.

The chain carries TRBV18 and TRBJ1-2; TRBD1 is a possible D gene (5 bases). The length of the CDR3 is 13 residues. Germline assignment: CDR1 KGHSH and CDR2 LQKENI. V shed 6 bases and J shed 3 bases, with 11 bases lying between them. CDR3: CASSEEGDYGYTF. The CDR3 nucleotides are TGTGCCAGCTCCGAGGAAGGGGACTATGGCTACACCTTC.

The V call is TRBV19, the J call TRBJ2-5; 7 bases match TRBD2. V lost 3 bases and J lost 5; bases outside the gene matches: 6. This CDR3 has 14 amino acids. Germline loops: CDR1 LNHDA, CDR2 SQIVND (reference sequence). CDR3 nucleotides: TGTGCCAGTAGTATGGGAGGGGTCCAGGAGACCCAGTACTTC. Protein product: CASSMGGVQETQYF.

The chain carries TRBV3-1 (or the pseudogene TRBV3-2) and TRBJ1-6; a weak D match, TRBD1 (5 bases). There are 15 residues in the CDR3. In germline, CDR1 is LGHDT, CDR2 YNNKEL (reference sequence). V was trimmed by 4 bases and J by 6 bases, leaving 13 bases between them. In DNA, the CDR3 is TGTGCCAGCAGCCTTACCGGGACTTTTAATTCACCCCTCCACTTT. It is translated as CASSLTGTFNSPLHF.

This clone was counted between two and nine times. Sequence at one end of the junction differs from germline and may be a read error. V and J are TRBV5-5 and TRBJ1-4; 9 nucleotides align to TRBD1. The CDR3 is 16 amino acids. From germline, CDR1 is SGHKS and CDR2 YYEKEE (reference sequence). CDR3 sequence: CASSLDRGKGREKLFF. The CDR3 DNA sequence: TGTGCCAGCAGTTTGGACAGGGGTAAAGGAAGGGAAAAACTGTTTTTT. Variable domain in full (rest from reference TRBV5-5 and TRBJ1-4): DAGVTQSPTHLIKTRGQQVTLRCSPISGHKSVSWYQQVLGQGPQFIFQYYEKEERGRGNFPDRFSARQFPNYSSELNVNALLLGDSALYLCASSLDRGKGREKLFFGSGTQLSVL.

This clone was detected a few times. The V and J genes are TRBV7-6 and TRBJ1-4; no firm D call. This CDR3 has 16 residues. Trimming stripped 2 bases from V and 0 bases from J, with 10 bases between. The germline CDR1 and CDR2 sequences are SGHVS and FNYEAQ. CDR3 nucleotides: TGTGCCAGCAGCTTATTTCGAGTTGCAACTAATGAAAAACTGTTTTTT. Translated: CASSLFRVATNEKLFF.

The J gene is TRBJ2-2, the V gene TRBV11-3, with D uncertain. Trimming took 2 bases from V and 5 from J, leaving 9 bases between them. Germline CDR1 is SGHNT and CDR2 is YENEEA. The CDR3 sequence is 14 residues long. CDR3 in amino acids: CASSLSFGTGELFF. CDR3 nucleotide sequence: TGTGCCAGCAGCTTATCTTTCGGTACCGGGGAGCTGTTTTTT.

The chain is built from TRBV11-2 and TRBJ1-2; no clear D. This CDR3 region has 13 residues. The V and J ends lost 5 bases and 2 bases respectively, with 9 bases between them. Germline CDR1 and CDR2: SGHAT and FQNNGV. Written as DNA, the CDR3 is TGTGCCAGCAGCCGAGGACTCAACTATGGCTACACCTTC. The encoded protein is CASSRGLNYGYTF.

The V call is TRBV5-1, the J call TRBJ2-2, with D tentatively TRBD1 (5 bases). The CDR3 is 16 amino acids. Trimming shortened V by 0 bases and J by 4 bases, and 13 bases separated the two germline ends. Germline V lookup: CDR1 SGHRS, CDR2 YFSETQ. CDR3 bases: TGCGCCAGCAGCTTGGCCAGGGCCACGAGCACCGGGGAGCTGTTTTTT. Residues: CASSLARATSTGELFF.

The chain recombines TRBV28 with TRBJ1-5; D may be TRBD1 (6 bases). Germline V gene sequence: CDR1 MDHEN, CDR2 SYDVKM. Between the trimmed V and J ends, which lost 2 bases and 0 bases, there was a span of 14 bases. The CDR3 covers 17 residues. CDR3 sequence (DNA): TGTGCCAGCAGTTTAGCCGGACAGCAATATAGCAATCAGCCCCAGCATTTT. This codes for CASSLAGQQYSNQPQHF.

This clone has a single count. The V call is TRBV7-9, the J call TRBJ2-2, with a possible D match to TRBD1 (6 bases). The V and J ends lost 6 bases and 5 bases respectively, with 10 bases between them. This CDR3 spans 13 amino acids. Per the germline V gene, CDR1 is SEHNR and CDR2 is FQNEAQ (reference sequence). CDR3 sequence (DNA): TGTGCCAGCAGGACTCAGGGGACCGGGGAGCTGTTTTTT. Its protein is CASRTQGTGELFF.

This sequence joins TRBV5-1 and TRBJ1-1; 8 positions agree with TRBD1. Germline trimming cut 7 bases from V and 6 bases from J; bases unmatched to any gene: 5. This CDR3 spans 12 amino acids. Germline CDR1 SGHRS, CDR2 YFSETQ. The CDR3 DNA follows: TGCGCCAGCTCCGCACAGGGGGCTGAAGCTTTCTTT. This codes for CASSAQGAEAFF.

The chain has TRBV12-5 and TRBJ1-5; D unresolved. With 7 bases removed from V and 4 bases from J, the gap between germline ends came to 8 bases. CDR1 is LGHNT, CDR2 FRNRAP, per germline. The CDR3 is 12 amino acids. CDR3 sequence: CASASGNQPQHF. The DNA of the CDR3 is TGTGCTAGTGCCTCGGGGAATCAGCCCCAGCATTTT.

This chain joins TRBV5-6 and TRBJ2-7, with 10 bases matching TRBD1. The junction had 4 bases not matched to a gene; V was cut back by 2 bases and J by 5 bases. Germline CDR1 SGHDT, CDR2 YYEEEE. This CDR3 has 14 amino acids. The CDR3 DNA follows: TGTGCCAGCAGCTTAGGACAGGGGGAAGACGAGCAGTACGTC. Amino acid sequence: CASSLGQGEDEQYV.

The chain combines TRBV18 with TRBJ2-1; 10 nucleotides match TRBD1. CDR3 length: 16 residues. V lost 5 bases and J lost 2; bases outside the gene matches: 6. Germline loops: CDR1 KGHSH, CDR2 LQKENI. CDR3 in amino acids: CASSAGQGITYNEQFF. CDR3 DNA sequence: TGTGCCAGCTCAGCGGGACAGGGGATAACCTACAATGAGCAGTTCTTC.

V usage is TRBV6-5 and J usage is TRBJ2-7; a possible D gene is TRBD2 (7 bases). V was clipped by 11 bases and J by 2 bases, with 13 bases between them. The germline V gene has CDR1 MNHEY and CDR2 SVGAGI. The CDR3 extends over 12 amino acids. CDR3 nucleotide sequence: TGTGCCGCAGGCGGGGGCCCCTACGAGCAGTACGTC. Its translation: CAAGGGPYEQYV.

The V call is TRBV11-1, the J call TRBJ2-3, with D perhaps matching TRBD2 (6 bases). Trimming left V 3 bases short and J 0 bases short, with 10 bases between. CDR1 is SGHAT and CDR2 is FQDESV in the germline V gene (reference sequence). The CDR3 has 15 amino acids. CDR3 region: CASSLAGTSTDTQYF. The CDR3 region has the DNA TGTGCCAGCAGCTTGGCCGGGACTAGCACAGATACGCAGTATTTT.